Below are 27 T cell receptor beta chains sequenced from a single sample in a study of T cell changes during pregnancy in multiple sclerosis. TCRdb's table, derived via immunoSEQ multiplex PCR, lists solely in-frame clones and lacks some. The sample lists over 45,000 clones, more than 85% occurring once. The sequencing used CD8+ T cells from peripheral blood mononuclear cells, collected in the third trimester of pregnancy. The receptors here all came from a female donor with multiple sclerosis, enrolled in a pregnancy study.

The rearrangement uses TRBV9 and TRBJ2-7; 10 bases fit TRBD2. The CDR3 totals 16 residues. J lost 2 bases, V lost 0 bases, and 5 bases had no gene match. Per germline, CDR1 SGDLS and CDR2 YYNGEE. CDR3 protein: CASSVEALAGPYEQYF. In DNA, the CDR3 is TGTGCCAGCAGCGTAGAGGCACTAGCGGGACCCTACGAGCAGTACTTC.

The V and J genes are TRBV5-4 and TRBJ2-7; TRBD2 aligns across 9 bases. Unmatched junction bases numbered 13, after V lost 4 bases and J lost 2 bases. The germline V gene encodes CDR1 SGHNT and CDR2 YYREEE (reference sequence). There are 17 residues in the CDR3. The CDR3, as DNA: TGTGCCAGCAGCCCCCTTTCCGCGGGAGGGCCGGCCTACGAGCAGTACTTC. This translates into CASSPLSAGGPAYEQYF.

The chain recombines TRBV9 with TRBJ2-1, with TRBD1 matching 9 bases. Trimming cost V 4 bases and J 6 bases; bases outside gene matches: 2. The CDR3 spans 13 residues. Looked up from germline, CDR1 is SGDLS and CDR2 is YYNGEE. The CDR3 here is CASSLGQGNEQFF. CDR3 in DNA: TGTGCCAGCAGCTTGGGACAGGGCAATGAGCAGTTCTTC.

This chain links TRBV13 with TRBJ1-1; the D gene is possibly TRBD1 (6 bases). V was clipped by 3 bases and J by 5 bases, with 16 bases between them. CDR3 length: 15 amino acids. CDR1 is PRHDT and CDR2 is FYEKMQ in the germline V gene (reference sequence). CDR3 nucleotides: TGTGCCAGCAGCTTTCGGGGGGGCGTAGGTACTGAAGCTTTCTTT. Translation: CASSFRGGVGTEAFF. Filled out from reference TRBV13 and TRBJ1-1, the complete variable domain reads AAGVIQSPRHLIKEKRETATLKCYPIPRHDTVYWYQQGPGQDPQFLISFYEKMQSDKGSIPDRFSAQQFSDYHSELNMSSLELGDSALYFCASSFRGGVGTEAFFGQGTRLTVV.

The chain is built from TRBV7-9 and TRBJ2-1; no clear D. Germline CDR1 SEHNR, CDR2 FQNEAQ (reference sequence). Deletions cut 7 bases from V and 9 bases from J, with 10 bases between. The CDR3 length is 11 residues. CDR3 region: CASTAGFEQFF. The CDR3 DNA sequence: TGTGCCAGCACGGCCGGGTTTGAGCAGTTCTTC.

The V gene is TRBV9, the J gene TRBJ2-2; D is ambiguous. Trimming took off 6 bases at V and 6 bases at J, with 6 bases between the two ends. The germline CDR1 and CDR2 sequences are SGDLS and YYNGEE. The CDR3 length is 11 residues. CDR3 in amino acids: CASMSSGELFF. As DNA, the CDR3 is TGTGCCAGCATGAGTTCCGGGGAGCTGTTTTTT. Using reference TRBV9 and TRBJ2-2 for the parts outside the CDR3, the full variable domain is DSGVTQTPKHLITATGQRVTLRCSPRSGDLSVYWYQQSLDQGLQFLIQYYNGEERAKGNILERFSAQQFPDLHSELNLSSLELGDSALYFCASMSSGELFFGEGSRLTVL.

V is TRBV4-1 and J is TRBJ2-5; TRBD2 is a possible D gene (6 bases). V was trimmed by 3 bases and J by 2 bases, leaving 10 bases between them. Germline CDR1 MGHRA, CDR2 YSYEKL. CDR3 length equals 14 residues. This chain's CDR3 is CASSQRGTQETQYF. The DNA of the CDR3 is TGCGCCAGCAGCCAGAGAGGGACTCAAGAGACCCAGTACTTC.

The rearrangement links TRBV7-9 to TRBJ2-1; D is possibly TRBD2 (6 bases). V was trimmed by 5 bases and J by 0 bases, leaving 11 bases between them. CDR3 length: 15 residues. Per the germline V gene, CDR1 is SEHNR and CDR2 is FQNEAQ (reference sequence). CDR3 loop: CASSHLGSSYNEQFF. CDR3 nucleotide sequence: TGTGCCAGCAGCCACCTCGGGAGCTCCTACAATGAGCAGTTCTTC.

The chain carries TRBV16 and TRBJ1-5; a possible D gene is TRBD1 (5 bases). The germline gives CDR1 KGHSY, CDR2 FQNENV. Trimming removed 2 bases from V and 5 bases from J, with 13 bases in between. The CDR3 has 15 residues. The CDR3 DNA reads TGTGCCAGCAGCCAAGCGATCGGGGGAGATCAGCCCCAGCATTTT. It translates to CASSQAIGGDQPQHF.

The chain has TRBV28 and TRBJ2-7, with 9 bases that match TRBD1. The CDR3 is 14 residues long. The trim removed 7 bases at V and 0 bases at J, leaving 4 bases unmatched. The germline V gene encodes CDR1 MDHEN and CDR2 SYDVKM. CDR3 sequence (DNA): TGTGCCAGCACCGACAGGGGGATCTCCTACGAGCAGTACTTC. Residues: CASTDRGISYEQYF.

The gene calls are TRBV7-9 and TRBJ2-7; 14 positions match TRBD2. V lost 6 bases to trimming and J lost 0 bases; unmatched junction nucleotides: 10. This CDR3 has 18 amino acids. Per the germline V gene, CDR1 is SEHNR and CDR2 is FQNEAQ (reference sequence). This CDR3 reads CASSSPGLAGAFSYEQYF. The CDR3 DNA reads TGTGCCAGCAGTTCACCGGGACTAGCGGGAGCCTTCTCCTACGAGCAGTACTTC.

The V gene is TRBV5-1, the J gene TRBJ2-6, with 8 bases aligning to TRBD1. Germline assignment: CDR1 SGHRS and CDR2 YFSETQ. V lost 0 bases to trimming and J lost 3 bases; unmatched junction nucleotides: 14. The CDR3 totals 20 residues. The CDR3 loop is CASSLDGSRTGSGGANVLTF. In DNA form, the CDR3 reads TGCGCCAGCAGCTTGGACGGCTCTAGGACAGGGTCTGGTGGGGCCAACGTCCTGACTTTC.

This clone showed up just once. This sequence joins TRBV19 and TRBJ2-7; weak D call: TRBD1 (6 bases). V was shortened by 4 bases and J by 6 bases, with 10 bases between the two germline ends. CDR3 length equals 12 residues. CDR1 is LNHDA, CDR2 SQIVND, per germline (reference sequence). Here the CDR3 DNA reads TGTGCCAGTAGTAAATCAGGGGCCGAGCAGTACTTC. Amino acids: CASSKSGAEQYF.

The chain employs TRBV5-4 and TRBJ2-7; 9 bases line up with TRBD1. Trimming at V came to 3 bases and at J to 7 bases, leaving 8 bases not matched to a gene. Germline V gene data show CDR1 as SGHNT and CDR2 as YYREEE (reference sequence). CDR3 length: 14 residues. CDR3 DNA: TGTGCCAGCAGCTCCCGGGACAGGGTTGGAGAGCAGTACTTC. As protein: CASSSRDRVGEQYF.

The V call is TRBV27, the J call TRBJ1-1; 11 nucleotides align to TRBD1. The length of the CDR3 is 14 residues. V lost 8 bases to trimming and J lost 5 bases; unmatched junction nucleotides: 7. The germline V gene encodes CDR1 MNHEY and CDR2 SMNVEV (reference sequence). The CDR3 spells CASSRTGGLTEAFF. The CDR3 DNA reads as TGTGCCAGCTCCCGGACAGGGGGCCTGACTGAAGCTTTCTTT.

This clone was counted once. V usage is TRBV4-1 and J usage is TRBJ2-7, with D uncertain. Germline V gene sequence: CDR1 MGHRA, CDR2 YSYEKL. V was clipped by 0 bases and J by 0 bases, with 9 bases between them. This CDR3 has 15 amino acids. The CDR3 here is CASSQDGLSSYEQYF. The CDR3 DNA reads TGCGCCAGCAGCCAAGACGGGTTAAGCTCCTACGAGCAGTACTTC.

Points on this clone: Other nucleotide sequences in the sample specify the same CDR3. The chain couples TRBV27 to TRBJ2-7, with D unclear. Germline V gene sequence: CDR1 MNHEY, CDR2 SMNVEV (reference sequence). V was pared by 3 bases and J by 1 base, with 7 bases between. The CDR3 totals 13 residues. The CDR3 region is CASSFAGSYEQYF. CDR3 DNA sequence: TGTGCCAGCAGTTTTGCCGGGTCCTACGAGCAGTACTTC.

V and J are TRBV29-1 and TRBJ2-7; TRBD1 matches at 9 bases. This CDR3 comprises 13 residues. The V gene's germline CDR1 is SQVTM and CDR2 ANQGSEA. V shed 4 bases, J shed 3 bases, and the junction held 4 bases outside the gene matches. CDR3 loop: CSVVGTGHYEQYF. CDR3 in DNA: TGCAGCGTTGTAGGGACAGGGCACTACGAGCAGTACTTC.

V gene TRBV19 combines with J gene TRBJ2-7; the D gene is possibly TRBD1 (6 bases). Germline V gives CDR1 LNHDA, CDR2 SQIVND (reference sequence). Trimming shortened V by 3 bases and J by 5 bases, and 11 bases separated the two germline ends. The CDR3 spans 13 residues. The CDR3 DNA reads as TGTGCCAGTAGTATCGGCAGGGGCAACGAGCAGTACTTC. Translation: CASSIGRGNEQYF.

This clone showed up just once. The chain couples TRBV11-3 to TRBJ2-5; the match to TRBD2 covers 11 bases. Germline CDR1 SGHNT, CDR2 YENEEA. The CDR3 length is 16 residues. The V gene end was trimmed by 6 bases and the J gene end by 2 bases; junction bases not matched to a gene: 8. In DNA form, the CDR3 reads TGTGCCAGCAGTGCCGCCGGGACTAGCGGACAAGAGACCCAGTACTTC. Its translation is CASSAAGTSGQETQYF. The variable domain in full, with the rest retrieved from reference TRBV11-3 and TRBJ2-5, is EAGVVQSPRYKIIEKKQPVAFWCNPISGHNTLYWYLQNLGQGPELLIRYENEEAVDDSQLPKDRFSAERLKGVDSTLKIQPAELGDSAVYLCASSAAGTSGQETQYFGPGTRLLVL.

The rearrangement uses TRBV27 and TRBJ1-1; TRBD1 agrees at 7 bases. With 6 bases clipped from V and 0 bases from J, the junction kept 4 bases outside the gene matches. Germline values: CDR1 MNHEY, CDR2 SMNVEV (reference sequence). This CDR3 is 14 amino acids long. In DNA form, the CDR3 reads TGTGCCAGCAGCCGGACAGGCGTGAACACTGAAGCTTTCTTT. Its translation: CASSRTGVNTEAFF.

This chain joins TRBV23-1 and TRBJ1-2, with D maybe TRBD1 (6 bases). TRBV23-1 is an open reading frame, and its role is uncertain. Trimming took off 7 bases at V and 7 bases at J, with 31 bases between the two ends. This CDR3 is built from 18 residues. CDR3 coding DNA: TGCGCCAGCACCGCCCCCGGGACATCAATCTGGGGATCGGCTGGCTACACCTTC. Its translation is CASTAPGTSIWGSAGYTF.

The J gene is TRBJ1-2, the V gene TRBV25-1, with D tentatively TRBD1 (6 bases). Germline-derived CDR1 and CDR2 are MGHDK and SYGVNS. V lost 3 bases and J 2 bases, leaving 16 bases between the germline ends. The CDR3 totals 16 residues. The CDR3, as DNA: TGTGCCAGCAGTGATCAGGACAGCCTTTCGAACTATGGCTACACCTTC. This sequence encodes CASSDQDSLSNYGYTF.

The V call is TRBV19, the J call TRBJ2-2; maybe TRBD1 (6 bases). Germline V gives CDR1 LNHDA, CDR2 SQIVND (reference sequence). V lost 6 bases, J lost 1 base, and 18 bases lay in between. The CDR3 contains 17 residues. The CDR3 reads CASSGFPGTKNTGELFF. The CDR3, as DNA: TGTGCCAGTAGCGGATTCCCCGGGACAAAGAACACCGGGGAGCTGTTTTTT.

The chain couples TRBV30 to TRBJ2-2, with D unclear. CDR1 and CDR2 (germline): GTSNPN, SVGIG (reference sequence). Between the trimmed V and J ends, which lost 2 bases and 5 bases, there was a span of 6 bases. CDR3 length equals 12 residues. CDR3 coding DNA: TGTGCCTGGAGTATCGGTACCGGGGAGCTGTTTTTT. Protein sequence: CAWSIGTGELFF.

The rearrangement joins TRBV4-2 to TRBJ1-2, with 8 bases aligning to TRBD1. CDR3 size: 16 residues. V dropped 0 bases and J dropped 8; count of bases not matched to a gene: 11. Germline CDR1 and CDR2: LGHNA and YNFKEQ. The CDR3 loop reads CASSQEYGDRGRGYTF. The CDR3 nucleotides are TGTGCCAGCAGCCAAGAATACGGTGACAGGGGTCGCGGCTACACCTTC.

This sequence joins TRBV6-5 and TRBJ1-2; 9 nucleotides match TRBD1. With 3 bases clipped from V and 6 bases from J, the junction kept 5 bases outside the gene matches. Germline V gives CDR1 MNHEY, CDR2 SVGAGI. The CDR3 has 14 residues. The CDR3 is CASSYSGTGNGYTF. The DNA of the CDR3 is TGTGCCAGCAGTTATTCCGGGACAGGGAATGGCTACACCTTC.